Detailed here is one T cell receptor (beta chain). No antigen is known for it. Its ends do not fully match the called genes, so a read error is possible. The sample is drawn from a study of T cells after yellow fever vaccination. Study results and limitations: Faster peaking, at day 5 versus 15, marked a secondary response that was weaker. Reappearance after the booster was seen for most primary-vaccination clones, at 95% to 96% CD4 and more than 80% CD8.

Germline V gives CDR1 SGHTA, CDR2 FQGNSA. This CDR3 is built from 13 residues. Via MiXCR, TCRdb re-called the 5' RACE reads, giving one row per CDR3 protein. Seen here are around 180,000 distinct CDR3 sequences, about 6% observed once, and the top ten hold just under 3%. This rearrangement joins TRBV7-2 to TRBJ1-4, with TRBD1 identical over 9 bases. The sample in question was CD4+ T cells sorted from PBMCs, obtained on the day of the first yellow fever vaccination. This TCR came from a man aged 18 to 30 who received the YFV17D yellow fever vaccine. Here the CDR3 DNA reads TGTGCCAGCAGCGCCAGGACAGGGGCAGAATCGGTTTTT. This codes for CASSARTGAESVF.